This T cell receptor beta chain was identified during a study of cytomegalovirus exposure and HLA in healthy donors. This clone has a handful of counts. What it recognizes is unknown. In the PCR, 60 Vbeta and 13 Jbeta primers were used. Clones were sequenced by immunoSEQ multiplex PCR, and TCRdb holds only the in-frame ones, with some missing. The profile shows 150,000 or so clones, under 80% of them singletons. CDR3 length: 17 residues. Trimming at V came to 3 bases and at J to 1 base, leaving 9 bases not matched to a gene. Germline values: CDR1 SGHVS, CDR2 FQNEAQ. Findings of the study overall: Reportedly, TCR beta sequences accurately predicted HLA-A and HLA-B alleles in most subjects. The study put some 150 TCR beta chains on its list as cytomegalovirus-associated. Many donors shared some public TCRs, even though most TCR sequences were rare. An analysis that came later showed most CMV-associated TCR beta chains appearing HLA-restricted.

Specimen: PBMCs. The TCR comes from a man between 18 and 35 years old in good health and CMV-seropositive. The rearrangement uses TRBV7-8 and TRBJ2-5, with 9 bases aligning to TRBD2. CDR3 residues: CASSLLLSGGPQETQYF. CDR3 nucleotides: TGTGCCAGCAGCTTGCTACTTAGCGGGGGCCCCCAAGAGACCCAGTACTTC.